This T cell receptor (beta chain) was sequenced during a study of OX40 agonist ivuxolimab in advanced cancers. Regarding the complete study: Ivuxolimab was an agonistic, fully human IgG2 monoclonal antibody directed against OX40 (CD134), a costimulatory receptor. Intravenous ivuxolimab was administered to patients every 2 weeks at six dose levels: 0.01, 0.1, 0.3, 1.5, 3 and 10 mg/kg. Of the 50 or so patients in dose escalation, some 19 had hepatocellular carcinoma, about 15 had melanoma, 9 had renal cell carcinoma and 9 had head and neck cancer. In the dose-escalation cohort, 82.7% of patients were male, and the mean age was approximately 64 years, with a range of about 23 to 85. Patients were allowed to have had prior anti-PD-1, anti-PD-L1 or anti-CTLA-4 therapy, and approximately 40% of the dose-escalation patients had been treated with checkpoint inhibitors. Three dose-escalation patients achieved partial responses, one with hepatocellular carcinoma and two with cutaneous melanoma. The purpose of peripheral TCRbeta sequencing was to test whether ivuxolimab changed TCR sequence diversity and led to clonal T-cell expansion. The paper reports the monotherapy dose-escalation portion (N = 52 patients) of the phase I ivuxolimab trial. Summary of the overall study and its limitations: Low levels of normalized T-cell clonal expansion were also shown by some nonresponding patients. The antigen specificity of the peripheral T cells that underwent clonal expansion was not determined. At doses of 0.1 to 3.0 mg/kg, clonal expansion of both CD4+ and CD8+ blood T cells was observed from baseline to week 6. After ivuxolimab, expanded clones were on average more numerous among CD8+ T cells than among CD4+ T cells. In the 0.1-3.0 mg/kg groups, partial responders had among the lowest normalized peripheral clonal expansion, particularly in CD8+ T cells.

The trial excluded patients who had a history of autoimmune disease or were on systemic immunosuppression. Peripheral blood for TCR sequencing was drawn from every dose cohort at baseline, at cycle 4 day 1 and at cycle 7 day 1. Samples were obtained from an open-label, multicenter, first-in-human phase I dose-escalation trial of ivuxolimab. Adults with locally advanced or metastatic head and neck squamous cell, hepatocellular, melanoma or renal cell carcinoma were enrolled in the trial. Before TCR sequencing, CD4+ T cells and CD8+ T cells were sorted from peripheral blood as separate populations. This clone turned up a few times. Its antigen is not yet known. No base quality values were provided; no much bigger clone lies one nucleotide off. Genomic DNA was extracted from sorted cells for sequencing of the TCRbeta CDR3 region. The immunoSEQ Assay was used for sequencing of TCRbeta CDR3 regions. As stored in TCRdb, this immuneACCESS dataset retains in-frame rearrangements with V and J assigned. A fraction of the clones does not appear; measured against another copy, unresolved V genes explain less than half of the discrepancy, and the remainder lacks a known reason. This sample is represented by 13,000 to 15,000 clones; 65% to 75% of them were singletons. The ten largest clonotypes hold about 30% of the sample.

Via the germline V gene (reference sequence), CDR1 is SGHAT and CDR2 FQDESV. V ends up 5 bases short and J 6 bases short, with an unmatched junction base count of 12. Counted from cysteine to phenylalanine, this CDR3 has 15 amino acids. Here the CDR3 DNA is all that survives: 45 bases in frame from base 1. This sequence originates from an adult with an advanced solid tumor such as melanoma, head and neck, liver or kidney cancer. The V and J segments used are TRBV11-1 and TRBJ2-5; 7 bases in between match TRBD2. Sequenced material: CD4+ or CD8+ T cells sorted from blood, taken in a trial of the OX40 agonist ivuxolimab. The CDR3 protein: CASSRASGGRKTQYF. The DNA is TGTGCCAGCAGCCGAGCTTCGGGCGGGAGAAAGACCCAGTACTTC.